This T cell receptor (beta chain) originates from a study of identical twins. Whole-study findings and limits: Potential partial confounding of zero-insertion analyses by invariant MAIT and iNKT cells was noted. Beta out-of-frame sequences showed weaker excess twin sharing.

Trimming cost V 2 bases and J 3 bases, with 7 bases left between them. Germline V lookup: CDR1 MNHEY, CDR2 SVGAGI. The CDR3 is 13 residues long. Each cDNA held unique molecular identifiers, and template switching gave it a universal primer site. TCRdb reanalysed the 5' RACE reads using MiXCR and keeps one entry per CDR3 protein. The sample lists 260,000 or so distinct CDR3 sequences, approximately 6.8% seen once, with more than 5% in the top ten. All of the donors were Caucasians in good health. This clonotype was detected ten times or more. Antigen specificity is unknown. These data were also filed under a second study, of yellow fever vaccine responses in identical twins.

The receptor comes from a woman under 30 in good health. The chain is built from TRBV6-5 and TRBJ1-2, with D possibly matching TRBD1 (5 bases). The sequencing sample was made of CD8+ T cells sorted from blood. CDR3 DNA sequence: TGTGCCAGCAGTTACGGGACCGACTATGGCTACACCTTC. Its translation: CASSYGTDYGYTF.